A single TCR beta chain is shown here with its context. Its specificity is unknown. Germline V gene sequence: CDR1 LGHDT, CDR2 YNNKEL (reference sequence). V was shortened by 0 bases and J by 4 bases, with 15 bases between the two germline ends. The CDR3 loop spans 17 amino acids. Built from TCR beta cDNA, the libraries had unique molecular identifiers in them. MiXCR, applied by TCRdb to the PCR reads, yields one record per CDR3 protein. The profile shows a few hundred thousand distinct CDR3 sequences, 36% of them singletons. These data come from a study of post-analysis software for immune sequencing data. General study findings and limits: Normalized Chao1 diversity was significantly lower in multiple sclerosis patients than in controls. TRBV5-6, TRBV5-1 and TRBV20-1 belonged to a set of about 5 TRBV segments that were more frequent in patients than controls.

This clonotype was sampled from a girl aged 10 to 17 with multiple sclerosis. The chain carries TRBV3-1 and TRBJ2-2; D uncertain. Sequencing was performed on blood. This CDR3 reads CASSQEEAEMRTGELFF. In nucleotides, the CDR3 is TGTGCCAGCAGCCAAGAAGAGGCGGAGATGCGCACCGGGGAGCTGTTTTTT. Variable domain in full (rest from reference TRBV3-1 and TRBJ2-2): DTAVSQTPKYLVTQMGNDKSIKCEQNLGHDTMYWYKQDSKKFLKIMFSYNNKELIINETVPNRFSPKSPDKAHLNLHINSLELGDSAVYFCASSQEEAEMRTGELFFGEGSRLTVL.